This record concerns one T cell receptor (beta chain) sequence. Its antigen is still unknown. The data were produced by immunoSEQ multiplex PCR, yet TCRdb's version contains in-frame clones alone and is incomplete. The sample lists over 120,000 clones; approximately 89% were seen once. The data originate from a study of T cell responses to AZD1222 COVID-19 vaccine. Regarding the study as a whole: Regions 160-218 and 743-854 dominated among vaccine-associated CD4 TCRs spanning spike. Among AZD1222 vaccinees, only six were seropositive at baseline. The donors showed a predominance of white British ancestry and of females, with possible underestimation of clonal diversity.

The receptor comes from an adult who received the AZD1222 COVID-19 vaccine. The input for sequencing was peripheral blood, taken 28 days after the second AZD1222 dose.

CDR3 sequence (DNA): TGTGCCAGCAGCCAAGTACGGGGCGGGAGTGGTGAGACCCAGTACTTC. Translating it yields CASSQVRGGSGETQYF. V is TRBV4-2 and J is TRBJ2-5; 7 nucleotides line up with TRBD2. The CDR3 is made up of 16 amino acids. CDR1 and CDR2 (germline): LGHNA, YNFKEQ. V was pared by 1 base and J by 5 bases, with 10 bases of the junction left unmatched.